The 19 T cell receptor beta chains reported below all come from one sample, sequenced in a study of OX40 agonist ivuxolimab in advanced cancers. Repertoires were generated with immunoSEQ multiplex PCR, while TCRdb's copy carries only in-frame clones and drops some. The data contain 95,000 to 100,000 clones, roughly four fifths of them singletons. The sequenced sample was CD4+ or CD8+ T cells sorted from blood, obtained in a trial of the OX40 agonist ivuxolimab. These receptors originate from an adult with an advanced solid tumor such as melanoma, head and neck, liver or kidney cancer.

The chain is built from TRBV4-2 and TRBJ2-7; 7 bases fit TRBD1. The CDR3 has 15 residues. The germline gives CDR1 LGHNA, CDR2 YNFKEQ. J gave up 3 bases and V 2 bases, and 7 bases lay outside the gene matches. The CDR3 nucleotides read TGTGCCAGCAGCCAATTTACAGGGGACCTCTACGAGCAGTACTTC. This gives the protein CASSQFTGDLYEQYF.

The count of this clone is one. The CDR3 here is CASSQGLAGADTQYF. The CDR3, as DNA: TGTGCCAGCAGCCAAGGACTAGCGGGAGCAGATACGCAGTATTTT. The V call is TRBV4-2, the J call TRBJ2-3, with 12 bases lining up with TRBD2. V lost 1 base to trimming and J lost 4 bases; unmatched junction nucleotides: 0. The length of the CDR3 is 15 residues. Germline-derived CDR1 and CDR2 are LGHNA and YNFKEQ.

This chain connects TRBV11-2 to TRBJ2-3, with 11 bases fitting TRBD1. Germline lookup yields CDR1 SGHAT and CDR2 FQNNGV. CDR3 length equals 17 residues. The J segment lost 7 bases and the V segment lost 1 base, leaving 10 bases of the junction unmatched. The CDR3 protein is CASSLAWTGGGQYTQYF. The DNA for the CDR3 is TGTGCCAGCAGCTTAGCCTGGACAGGGGGCGGTCAATATACGCAGTATTTT.

V is TRBV7-9 and J is TRBJ2-1; TRBD1 agrees at 10 bases. The germline gives CDR1 SEHNR, CDR2 FQNEAQ (reference sequence). The CDR3 runs to 17 residues. Trimming at V came to 5 bases and at J to 6 bases, leaving 13 bases not matched to a gene. CDR3 sequence (DNA): TGTGCCAGCAGCCCAAACCCGGGGGACAGGGGTTCCAATGAGCAGTTCTTC. Its protein is CASSPNPGDRGSNEQFF.

The rearrangement links TRBV7-2 to TRBJ2-3; TRBD2 matches 8 bases. The germline V gene has CDR1 SGHTA and CDR2 FQGNSA. The V and J ends lost 5 bases and 3 bases, in that order; junction bases with no gene match: 4. The CDR3 runs 14 residues. CDR3 sequence reads: CASSRGGGTDTQYF. CDR3 nucleotides: TGTGCCAGCAGCCGGGGGGGAGGGACAGATACGCAGTATTTT.

The rearrangement joins TRBV18 to TRBJ1-3, with 9 bases identical to TRBD1. The germline gives CDR1 KGHSH, CDR2 LQKENI. Trimming removed 8 bases from V and 2 bases from J; junction bases left unmatched: 7. The CDR3 spans 15 residues. The CDR3: CASHEQGAAGNTIYF. Here the CDR3 DNA reads TGTGCCAGCCACGAACAGGGGGCGGCTGGAAACACCATATATTTT.

The genes are TRBV23-1 and TRBJ2-6; 9 nucleotides match TRBD1. TRBV23-1 is assigned to the ORF class and has an uncertain function. The CDR3 runs to 18 residues. V trimming: 0 bases; J trimming: 2 bases; junction bases outside the gene matches: 5. The CDR3 nucleotides are TGCGCCAGCAGTCAATCGTACAGGGGGCCACCTGGGGCCAACGTCCTGACTTTC. Translation gives CASSQSYRGPPGANVLTF.

This sequence joins TRBV5-1 and TRBJ2-7; tentative D call: TRBD1 (6 bases). CDR1 and CDR2 (germline): SGHRS, YFSETQ. This CDR3 is built from 15 residues. V lost 4 bases and J 4 bases, leaving 18 bases between the germline ends. CDR3 nucleotides: TGCGCCAGCAGCCTCCTTCCAGGGGATGGGTACGAGCAGTACTTC. It is translated as CASSLLPGDGYEQYF.

The chain employs TRBV6-5 and TRBJ2-7, with TRBD1 matching over 9 bases. Germline V gives CDR1 MNHEY, CDR2 SVGAGI. Trimming cost V 6 bases and J 3 bases; bases outside gene matches: 6. The CDR3 has 14 amino acids. CDR3 amino acids: CASSIDRGIYEQYF. The CDR3 DNA sequence: TGTGCCAGCAGCATTGACAGGGGGATCTACGAGCAGTACTTC.

CDR3 region: CASGLKPDTQYF. Here the CDR3 DNA reads TGTGCTAGTGGTTTGAAGCCAGATACGCAGTATTTT. The chain couples TRBV12-5 to TRBJ2-3; D gene unclear. The CDR3 is 12 amino acids. CDR1 is LGHNT, CDR2 FRNRAP, per germline. V was cut by 2 bases and J by 4 bases, with 4 bases left in between. The whole variable domain, filled in from reference TRBV12-5 and TRBJ2-3, reads DARVTQTPRHKVTEMGQEVTMRCQPILGHNTVFWYRQTMMQGLELLAYFRNRAPLDDSGMPKDRFSAEMPDATLATLKIQPSEPRDSAVYFCASGLKPDTQYFGPGTRLTVL.

The V gene is TRBV5-1, the J gene TRBJ2-1, with a possible D match to TRBD2 (6 bases). This CDR3 spans 12 amino acids. Germline V gene data show CDR1 as SGHRS and CDR2 as YFSETQ. Trimming took off 7 bases at V and 7 bases at J, with 12 bases between the two ends. CDR3 DNA sequence: TGCGCCAGCGGGAGAGGGAGGAATGAGCAGTTCTTC. Protein sequence: CASGRGRNEQFF.

As to this clone: Other DNA sequences in this specimen translate into the identical CDR3. The CDR3 DNA reads as TGTGCCAGCAGCGTAGGGCAGGGGGCGAACACCGGGGAGCTGTTTTTT. It translates to CASSVGQGANTGELFF. The chain is built from TRBV9 and TRBJ2-2; 7 bases match TRBD1. J gave up 0 bases and V 0 bases, and 2 bases lay outside the gene matches. Germline V gives CDR1 SGDLS, CDR2 YYNGEE. The CDR3 is made up of 16 amino acids.

This clone was seen once. J is TRBJ2-5 and V is TRBV6-6; 10 bases align to TRBD1. TRBJ2-7 explains the end of the DNA better; the J call may be wrong. Germline loops: CDR1 MNHNY, CDR2 SVGAGI (reference sequence). This CDR3 region has 16 residues. CDR3 sequence reads: CASSYRSGTGENEQYF. The CDR3 DNA is TGTGCCAGCAGTTACCGCTCCGGGACAGGGGAGAACGAGCAGTACTTC.

The chain is built from TRBV18 and TRBJ2-3, with 7 nucleotides matching TRBD1. CDR3 length equals 17 residues. Germline V lookup: CDR1 KGHSH, CDR2 LQKENI. Germline trimming cut 3 bases from V and 2 bases from J; bases unmatched to any gene: 11. CDR3 protein: CASSPPGQATLTDTQYF. Here the CDR3 DNA reads TGTGCCAGCTCACCTCCTGGACAGGCCACACTCACAGATACGCAGTATTTT.

This clone was observed a single time. This chain connects TRBV30 to TRBJ1-1; no definite D call. The CDR3 is made up of 12 amino acids. Germline CDR1 and CDR2: GTSNPN and SVGIG (reference sequence). V was trimmed by 2 bases and J by 1 base, leaving 5 bases between them. CDR3 in DNA: TGTGCCTGGAGTAATGAGAACACTGAAGCTTTCTTT. Protein product: CAWSNENTEAFF.

This chain joins TRBV2 and TRBJ1-1; D may be TRBD1 (5 bases). This CDR3 has 13 amino acids. Trimming took off 6 bases at V and 2 bases at J, with 10 bases between the two ends. Germline V gene lookup returns CDR1 SNHLY and CDR2 FYNNEI. CDR3 protein: CASRATENTEAFF. The CDR3, as DNA: TGTGCCAGCAGAGCGACAGAAAACACTGAAGCTTTCTTT.

The V call is TRBV29-1, the J call TRBJ2-3; perhaps D is TRBD1 or TRBD2 (5 bases each). Trimming left V 3 bases short and J 2 bases short, with 21 bases between. The CDR3 covers 17 residues. Looked up from germline, CDR1 is SQVTM and CDR2 is ANQGSEA. CDR3 region: CSVDRDPDLAFTDTQYF. DNA of the CDR3: TGCAGCGTTGATCGGGACCCTGACCTCGCTTTCACAGATACGCAGTATTTT.

This clone showed up just once. V is TRBV5-4 and J is TRBJ1-1; the D gene is possibly TRBD1 (6 bases). Germline V gene sequence: CDR1 SGHNT, CDR2 YYREEE (reference sequence). The length of the CDR3 is 15 residues. With 6 bases removed from V and 2 bases from J, the gap between germline ends came to 17 bases. The CDR3 reads CASISREGGNTEAFF. The CDR3 nucleotides read TGTGCCAGCATCTCCCGGGAGGGGGGAAACACTGAAGCTTTCTTT.

The chain uses TRBV6-6 and TRBJ2-5; a weak D match, TRBD1 (6 bases). Matching the DNA end better, TRBJ2-7 makes the J call doubtful. Germline lookup yields CDR1 MNHNY and CDR2 SVGAGI (reference sequence). There are 14 residues in the CDR3. CDR3 nucleotide sequence: TGTGCCACCACTCAAGGACAGCTTGACTACGAGCAGTACTTC. It codes for CATTQGQLDYEQYF.